The present T cell receptor (beta chain) was sequenced within a study of OX40 agonist ivuxolimab in advanced cancers. Study details: Three patients, one with hepatocellular carcinoma and two with cutaneous melanoma, responded partially.

As concerns this clone: Its specificity is unknown.

General study results and limits: Averaged across samples, CD8+ T cells carried more expanded clones than CD4+ did. Patients with a partial response at 0.1-3.0 mg/kg had among the lowest clonal expansion. Clonal expansion by week 6 occurred in CD4+ and CD8+ blood T cells (at 0.1 to 3.0 mg/kg).

V was pared by 4 bases and J by 4 bases, with 10 bases of the junction left unmatched. The CDR3 is made up of 16 amino acids. The germline V gene encodes CDR1 LGHNT and CDR2 FRNRAP. Measured with immunoSEQ multiplex PCR; TCRdb has only the in-frame clones, and not every one. The profile shows roughly 43,000 clones, approximately 86% of them singletons. The TCR sequence derives from an adult with an advanced solid tumor such as melanoma, head and neck, liver or kidney cancer. The J gene is TRBJ1-2, the V gene TRBV12-5, with 9 positions matching TRBD1. The material was CD4+ or CD8+ T cells sorted from blood, obtained in a trial of the OX40 agonist ivuxolimab. The CDR3 nucleotides are TGTGCTAGTGGTTGGAACACAGGGGGCGGGAGCTATGGCTACACCTTC. Protein sequence: CASGWNTGGGSYGYTF.